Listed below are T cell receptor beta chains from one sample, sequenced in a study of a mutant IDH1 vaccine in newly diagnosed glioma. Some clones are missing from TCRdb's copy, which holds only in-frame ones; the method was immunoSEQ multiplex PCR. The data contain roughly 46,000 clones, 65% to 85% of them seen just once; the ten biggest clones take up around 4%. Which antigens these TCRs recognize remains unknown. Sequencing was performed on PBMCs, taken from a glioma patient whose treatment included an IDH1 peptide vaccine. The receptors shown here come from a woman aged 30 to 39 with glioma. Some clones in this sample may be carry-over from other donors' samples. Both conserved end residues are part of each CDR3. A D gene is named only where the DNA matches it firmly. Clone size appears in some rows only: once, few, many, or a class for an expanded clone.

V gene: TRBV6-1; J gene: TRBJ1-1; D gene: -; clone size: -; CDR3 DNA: TGTGCCAGCAGTGAAGCGCCCCTGGGTTTACCCACTGAAGCTTTCTTT; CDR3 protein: CASSEAPLGLPTEAFF
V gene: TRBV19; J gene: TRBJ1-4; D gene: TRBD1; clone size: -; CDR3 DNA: TGTGCCAGTAGTAGACCGGGACAGGCTAATGAAAAACTGTTTTTT; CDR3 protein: CASSRPGQANEKLFF
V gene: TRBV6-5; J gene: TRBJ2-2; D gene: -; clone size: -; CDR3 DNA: TGTGCCAGCAGTTACTCGGCGGGAAAGGGCGGGGAGCTGTTTTTT; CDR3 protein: CASSYSAGKGGELFF
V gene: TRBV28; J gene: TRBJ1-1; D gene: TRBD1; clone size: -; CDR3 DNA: TGTGCCAGCATCCCCGGACAGGGGGCTTTTGGGACTGAAGCTTTCTTT; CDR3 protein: CASIPGQGAFGTEAFF
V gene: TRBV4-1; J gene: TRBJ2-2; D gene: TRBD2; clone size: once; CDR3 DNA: TGCGCCAGCAGCCACGAAGTAGCGGGAGGCGTGGCCGGGGAGCTGTTTTTT; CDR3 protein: CASSHEVAGGVAGELFF
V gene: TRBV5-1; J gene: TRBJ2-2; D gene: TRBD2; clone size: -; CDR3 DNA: TGCGCCAGCAGCTTACGGACTAGCGGGAGGAACACCGGGGAGCTGTTTTTT; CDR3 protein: CASSLRTSGRNTGELFF
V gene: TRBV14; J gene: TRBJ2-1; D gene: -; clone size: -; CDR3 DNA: TGTGCCAGCAGCCATGTTGGCTATTGGCAGTTCTTC; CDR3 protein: CASSHVGYWQFF
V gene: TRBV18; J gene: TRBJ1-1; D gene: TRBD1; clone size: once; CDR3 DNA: TGTGCCAGCTCTTCAACCGGGACAGGGGGCATTATAGCTTTCTTT; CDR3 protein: CASSSTGTGGIIAFF
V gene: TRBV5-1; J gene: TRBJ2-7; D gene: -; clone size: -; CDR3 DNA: TGCGCCAGCCGGACAGAAAGCTACGAGCAGTACTTC; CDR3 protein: CASRTESYEQYF
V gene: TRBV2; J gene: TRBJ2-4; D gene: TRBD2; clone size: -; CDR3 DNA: TGTGCCAGCAACCCGACAGGGGCGGCTAGCGGGGGCTCCTTAGCCAAAAACATTCAGTACTTC; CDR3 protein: CASNPTGAASGGSLAKNIQYF
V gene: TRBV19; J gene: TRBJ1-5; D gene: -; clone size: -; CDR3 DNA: TGTGCCAGTAGTATAGCAACACAGGAGTATAGCAATCAGCCCCAGCATTTT; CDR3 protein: CASSIATQEYSNQPQHF
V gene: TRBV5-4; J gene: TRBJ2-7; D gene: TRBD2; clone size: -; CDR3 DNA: TGTGCCAGCAGCTTGGCTAGCGGTAGCTCCTACGAGCAGTACTTC; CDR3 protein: CASSLASGSSYEQYF
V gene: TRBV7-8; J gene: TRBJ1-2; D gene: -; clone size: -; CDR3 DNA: TGTGCCAGCAGCTTACCGGGCGGCTATGGCTACACCTTC; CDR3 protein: CASSLPGGYGYTF
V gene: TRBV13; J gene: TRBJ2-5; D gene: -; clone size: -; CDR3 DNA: TGTGCCAGCAGACGCAGGAGGTGGCAAGAGACCCAGTACTTC; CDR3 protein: CASRRRRWQETQYF
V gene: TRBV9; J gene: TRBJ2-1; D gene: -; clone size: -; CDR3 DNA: TGTGCCAGCAGCGTGCTGGGGTACAATGAGCAGTTCTTC; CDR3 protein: CASSVLGYNEQFF
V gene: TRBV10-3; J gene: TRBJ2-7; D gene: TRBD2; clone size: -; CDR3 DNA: TGTGCCATCAGTCGCCAGCGGGAGGGGGAGCAGTACTTC; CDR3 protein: CAISRQREGEQYF
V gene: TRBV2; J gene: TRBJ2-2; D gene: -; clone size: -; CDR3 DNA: TGTGCCAGCAGTGAAGTAGGATCCGGGGAGCTGTTTTTT; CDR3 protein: CASSEVGSGELFF
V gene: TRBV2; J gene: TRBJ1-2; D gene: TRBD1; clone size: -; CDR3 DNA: TGTGCCAGCAGCGACAGGGTGGTCGAGGGCTACACCTTC; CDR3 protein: CASSDRVVEGYTF
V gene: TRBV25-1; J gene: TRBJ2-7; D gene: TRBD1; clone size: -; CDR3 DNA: TGTGCCAGCAGAGGCAGGGGGTCTGACGAGCAGTACTTC; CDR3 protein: CASRGRGSDEQYF
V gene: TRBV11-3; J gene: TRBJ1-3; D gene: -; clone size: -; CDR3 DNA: TGTGCCAGCAGCTTAGGGGGGAGCTCTGGAAACACCATATATTTT; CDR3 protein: CASSLGGSSGNTIYF
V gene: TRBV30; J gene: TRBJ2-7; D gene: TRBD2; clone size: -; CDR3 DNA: TGTGCCTGGAGTCCAGGGACTAGCCACTACGAGCAGTACTTC; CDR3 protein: CAWSPGTSHYEQYF
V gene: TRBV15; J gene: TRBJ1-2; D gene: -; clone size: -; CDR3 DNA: TGTGCCACCAGCAGAGATTTGGGCAGAGGGGGAGGCTACACCTTC; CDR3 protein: CATSRDLGRGGGYTF
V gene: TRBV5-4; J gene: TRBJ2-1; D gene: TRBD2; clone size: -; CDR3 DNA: TGTGCCAGCCGAGACCAGGGGCTTACTAAGCGGGAGTTCTCCTACAATGAGCAGTTCTTC; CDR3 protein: CASRDQGLTKREFSYNEQFF
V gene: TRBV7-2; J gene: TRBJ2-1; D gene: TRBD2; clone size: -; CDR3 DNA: TGTGCCAGCAGCTCCCGAGCGGGAGGCCGCCGAAATGAGCAGTTCTTC; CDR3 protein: CASSSRAGGRRNEQFF
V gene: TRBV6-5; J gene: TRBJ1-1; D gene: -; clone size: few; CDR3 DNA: TGTGCCAGCAGTCCGCGGGCTAACACTGAAGCTTTCTTT; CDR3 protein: CASSPRANTEAFF
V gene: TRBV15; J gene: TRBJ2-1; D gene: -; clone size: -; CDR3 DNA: TGTGCCACCAGCAGAGGAGGGTACGGCAATGAGCAGTTCTTC; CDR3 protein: CATSRGGYGNEQFF
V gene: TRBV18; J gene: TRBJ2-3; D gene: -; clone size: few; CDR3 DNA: TGTGCCAGCTCACCACCGAGCACAGATACGCAGTATTTT; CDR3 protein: CASSPPSTDTQYF
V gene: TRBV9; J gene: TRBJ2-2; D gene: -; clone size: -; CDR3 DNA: TGTGCCAGCAGCGTAGCAGGGTTTCGGACCGGGGAGCTGTTTTTT; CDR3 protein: CASSVAGFRTGELFF
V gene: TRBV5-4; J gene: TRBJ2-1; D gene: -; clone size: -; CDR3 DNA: TGTGCCAGCAGCGACAGGAACTACAATGAGCAGTTCTTC; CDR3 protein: CASSDRNYNEQFF
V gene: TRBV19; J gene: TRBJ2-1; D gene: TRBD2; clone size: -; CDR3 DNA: TGTGCCAGTAGTATAGCCGAGCGGGAGCTCGATGAGCAGTTCTTC; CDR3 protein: CASSIAERELDEQFF
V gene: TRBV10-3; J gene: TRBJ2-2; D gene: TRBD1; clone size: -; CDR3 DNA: TGTGCCATCAGCGGACAGGGGAGCACCGGGGAGCTGTTTTTT; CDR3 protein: CAISGQGSTGELFF
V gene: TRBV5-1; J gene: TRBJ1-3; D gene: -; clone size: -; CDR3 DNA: TGCGCCAGCAGCCCGGGGCGGGGTGGCGGAAACACCATATATTTT; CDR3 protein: CASSPGRGGGNTIYF
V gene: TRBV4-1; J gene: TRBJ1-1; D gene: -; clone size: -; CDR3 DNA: TGCGCCAGCGCAGGTCCCCTGAAAGGCACTGAAGCTTTCTTT; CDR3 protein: CASAGPLKGTEAFF
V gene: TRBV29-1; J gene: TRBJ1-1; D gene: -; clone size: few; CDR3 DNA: TGCAGCGTCCTACAGCTTTTGAACACTGAAGCTTTCTTT; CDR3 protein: CSVLQLLNTEAFF
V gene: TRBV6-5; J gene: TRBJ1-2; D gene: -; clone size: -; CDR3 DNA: TGTGCCAGCAGTTACAACCGGGGATCCGGCTACACCTTC; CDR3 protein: CASSYNRGSGYTF
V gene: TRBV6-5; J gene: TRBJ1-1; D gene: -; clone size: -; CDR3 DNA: TGTGCCAGCAGATCCGGGACTAGGGCTTTCTTT; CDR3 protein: CASRSGTRAFF
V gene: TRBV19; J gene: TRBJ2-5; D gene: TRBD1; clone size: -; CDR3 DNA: TGTGCCAGTAGTAGACAGGGCTCCCGTCAAGAGACCCAGTACTTC; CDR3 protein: CASSRQGSRQETQYF
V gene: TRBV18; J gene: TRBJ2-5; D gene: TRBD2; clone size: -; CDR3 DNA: TGTGCCAGCTCACCACCGGGACTAGCGGGAGGGCGTGTGGAGACCCAGTACTTC; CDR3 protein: CASSPPGLAGGRVETQYF
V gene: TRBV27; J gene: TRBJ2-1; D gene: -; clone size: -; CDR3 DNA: TGTGCCAGCAGCCTCATATGGGGCGGGAATGAGCAGTTCTTC; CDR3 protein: CASSLIWGGNEQFF
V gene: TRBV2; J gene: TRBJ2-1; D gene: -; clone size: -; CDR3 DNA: TGTGCCAGCAGTCCCCTAGCGCGGGAGCAGTTCTTC; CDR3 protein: CASSPLAREQFF
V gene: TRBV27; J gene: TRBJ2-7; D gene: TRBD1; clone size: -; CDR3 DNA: TGTGCCAGCAGTTTAGGACAGGGACCTCCTACATACTTC; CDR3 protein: CASSLGQGPPTYF
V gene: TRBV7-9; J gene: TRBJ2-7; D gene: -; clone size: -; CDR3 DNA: TGTGCCAGCAGTTTGCAAGGACGGGAGATGAACGAGCAGTACTTC; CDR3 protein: CASSLQGREMNEQYF
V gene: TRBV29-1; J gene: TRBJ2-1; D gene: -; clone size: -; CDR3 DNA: TGCAGCGTTCTTGGGGGCCGCCCCCGTGGAAATGAGCAGTTCTTC; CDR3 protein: CSVLGGRPRGNEQFF
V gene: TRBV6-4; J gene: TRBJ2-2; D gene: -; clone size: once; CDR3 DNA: TGTGCCAGCAGTGACGGACCGGGACATTCCACCGGGGAGCTGTTTTTT; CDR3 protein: CASSDGPGHSTGELFF
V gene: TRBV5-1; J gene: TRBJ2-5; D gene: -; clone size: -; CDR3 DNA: TGCGCCAGCAGCGACCGGGACGCAGAGACCCAGTACTTC; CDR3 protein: CASSDRDAETQYF
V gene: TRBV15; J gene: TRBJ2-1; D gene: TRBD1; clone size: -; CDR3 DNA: TGTGCCACCAGAGCCCCGGGACAGGGCGATGAGCAGTTCTTC; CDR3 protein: CATRAPGQGDEQFF
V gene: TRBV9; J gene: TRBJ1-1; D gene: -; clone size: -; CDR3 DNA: TGTGCCAGCAGCAATCTCGTCAGGGGCGGCACTGAAGCTTTCTTT; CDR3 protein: CASSNLVRGGTEAFF
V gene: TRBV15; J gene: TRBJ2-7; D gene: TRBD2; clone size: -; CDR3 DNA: TGTGCCACCAGAAACTCCGGGACTAACTTCTACGAGCAGTACTTC; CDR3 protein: CATRNSGTNFYEQYF
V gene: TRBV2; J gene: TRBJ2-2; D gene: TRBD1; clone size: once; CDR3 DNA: TGTGCCAGCAGGGTCGGGACAGCTCTCTCCGGGGAGCTGTTTTTT; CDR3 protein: CASRVGTALSGELFF
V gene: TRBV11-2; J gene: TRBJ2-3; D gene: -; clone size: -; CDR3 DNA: TGTGCCAGCAGCTCACCGGGACTCGGGGCAGATACGCAGTATTTT; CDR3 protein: CASSSPGLGADTQYF
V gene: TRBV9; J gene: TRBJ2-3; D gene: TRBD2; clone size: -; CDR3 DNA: TGTGCCAGCAGCGTAGCGGGAGGCGTTGCAGATACGCAGTATTTT; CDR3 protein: CASSVAGGVADTQYF
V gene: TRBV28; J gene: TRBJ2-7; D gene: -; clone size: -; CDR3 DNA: TGTGCCAGCACGGTCAGCCGGGGTTTGTACGAGCAGTACTTC; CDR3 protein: CASTVSRGLYEQYF
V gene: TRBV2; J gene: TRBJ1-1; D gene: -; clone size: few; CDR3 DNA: TGTGCCAGCAGCTGGGGAAACACTGAAGCTTTCTTT; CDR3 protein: CASSWGNTEAFF
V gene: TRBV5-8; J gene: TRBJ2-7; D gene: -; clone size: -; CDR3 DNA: TGTGCCAGCAGCTTGGAGGGCAGCTACGAGCAGTACTTC; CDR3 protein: CASSLEGSYEQYF
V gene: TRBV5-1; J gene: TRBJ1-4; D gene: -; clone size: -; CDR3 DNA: TGCGCCAGCAGCTTGGGGGGTTCAGGGCGAGAAAAACTGTTTTTT; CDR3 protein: CASSLGGSGREKLFF
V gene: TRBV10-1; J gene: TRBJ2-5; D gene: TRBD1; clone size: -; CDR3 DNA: TGCGCCAGCAGTGAGACCCGACAGGGTGTGGAGACCCAGTACTTC; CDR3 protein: CASSETRQGVETQYF
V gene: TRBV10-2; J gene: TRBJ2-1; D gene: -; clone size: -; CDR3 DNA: TGCGCCAGCCTCAGAAACCGAGACTACAATGAGCAGTTCTTC; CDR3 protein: CASLRNRDYNEQFF
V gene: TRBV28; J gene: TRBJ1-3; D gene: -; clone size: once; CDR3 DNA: TGTGCCAGCAGTCCCCCTGGAAACACCATATATTTT; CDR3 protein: CASSPPGNTIYF
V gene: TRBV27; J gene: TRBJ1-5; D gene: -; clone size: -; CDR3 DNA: TGTGCCAGCAGTTTATTAACTCCTGGGGGGGCCCATCAGCCCCAGCATTTT; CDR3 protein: CASSLLTPGGAHQPQHF